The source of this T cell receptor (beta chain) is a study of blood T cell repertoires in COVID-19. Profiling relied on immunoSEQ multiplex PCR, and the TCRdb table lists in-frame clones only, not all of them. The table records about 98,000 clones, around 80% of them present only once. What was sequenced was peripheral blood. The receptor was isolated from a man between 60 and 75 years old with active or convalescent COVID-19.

The CDR3 protein is CASSQEDRGEETQYF. CDR3 bases: TGCGCCAGCAGCCAAGAGGACAGGGGAGAGGAGACCCAGTACTTC. V gene TRBV4-3 combines with J gene TRBJ2-5; 9 bases are shared with TRBD1. The J segment lost 5 bases and the V segment lost 0 bases, leaving 4 bases of the junction unmatched. Germline CDR1 is LGHNA and CDR2 is YSLEER. CDR3 length: 15 residues.